This TCR beta chain was sequenced during a study of blood T cell repertoires in COVID-19. Repertoires were generated with immunoSEQ multiplex PCR, while TCRdb's copy carries only in-frame clones and drops some. The sample gives approximately 260,000 clones, almost 90% of which show up once; approximately 2.3% is in the top ten. CDR3 length equals 15 residues. With 5 bases clipped from V and 3 bases from J, the junction kept 8 bases outside the gene matches. Germline V gene sequence: CDR1 KGHSH, CDR2 LQKENI. Sequencing was performed on peripheral blood. The chain is built from TRBV18 and TRBJ1-2; 8 positions match TRBD1. This clonotype was obtained from a woman aged 55-70 years with COVID-19, enrolled during active disease. The CDR3 DNA sequence: TGTGCCAGCTCATCTACGGGACAGGCGGACTATGGCTACACCTTC. It specifies CASSSTGQADYGYTF.